This note documents a single T cell receptor (beta chain) sequence. Data came from immunoSEQ multiplex PCR; TCRdb stores just in-frame clones and leaves some out. The sample holds 350,000 to 400,000 clones, approximately 90% seen once. The data belong to a study of blood T cell repertoires in COVID-19. Germline assignment: CDR1 SQVTM and CDR2 ANQGSEA. With 5 bases removed from V and 1 base from J, the gap between germline ends came to 10 bases. This CDR3 comprises 13 residues. Each participant's cohort was designated according to participant-reported clinical history. The chain combines TRBV29-1 with TRBJ2-3, with D uncertain. This TCR was recovered from a middle-aged woman who had been exposed to COVID-19. Specimen: PBMCs or T cells enriched from blood (not recorded which). The CDR3 reads CSVRPRGTDTQYF. The CDR3 DNA sequence: TGCAGCGTTCGACCCCGGGGCACAGATACGCAGTATTTT.